These T cell receptor beta chains were read from a single sample in a study of cytotoxic CD8 clonotypes in ibrutinib-treated CLL. Only in-frame clones appear in the TCRdb table, and some are missing; sequencing was by immunoSEQ multiplex PCR. The sample carries 35,000 or so clones, approximately 69% recorded once. Sequencing used PBMCs, obtained before ibrutinib treatment. The receptors stem from a human donor with chronic lymphocytic leukemia. Both conserved end residues are part of each CDR3. A D gene is named only where the DNA matches it firmly. A row's size may be missing; if present it is once, few, many or a size class.

d_call	j_call	v_call	clone_size	cdr3_nt	cdr3_aa
-	TRBJ1-1	TRBV5-1	once	TGCGCCAGCAGCCCGACATTCCCCGAGGCTGAAGCTTTCTTT	CASSPTFPEAEAFF
TRBD2	TRBJ2-1	TRBV30	-	TGTGCCTGGTTGGCTAGCGGTTCTCGCAATGAGCAGTTCTTC	CAWLASGSRNEQFF
TRBD1	TRBJ2-7	TRBV29-1	-	TGCAGCGTTTCCCAGGGGGCCTACGAGCAGTACTTC	CSVSQGAYEQYF
TRBD2	TRBJ2-7	TRBV9	-	TGTGCCAGCAGCGCCGAGACTAGCGGGAGCTACGAGCAGTACTTC	CASSAETSGSYEQYF
-	TRBJ1-4	TRBV6-5	-	TGTGCCAGCAGCCCCCGACAGGCGGGAGGTGAAAAACTGTTTTTT	CASSPRQAGGEKLFF
-	TRBJ2-5	TRBV5-1	-	TGCGCCAGCAGCTTGAGTTCCGTCTCGGAGACCCAGTACTTC	CASSLSSVSETQYF
-	TRBJ1-3	TRBV15	-	TGTGCCACCAGCGCAGGGAGGGGAAACACCATATATTTT	CATSAGRGNTIYF
-	TRBJ2-1	TRBV7-3	-	TGTGCCAGCAGCTTTTCAAGAGAACCCTACAATGAGCAGTTCTTC	CASSFSREPYNEQFF
-	TRBJ1-1	TRBV2	-	TGTGCCAGCAGCCGGACCGTTGGGGCTTTCTTT	CASSRTVGAFF
TRBD2	TRBJ2-1	TRBV5-1	-	TGCGCCAGCAGTCTAACTAGCGGGGAATACAATGAGCAGTTCTTC	CASSLTSGEYNEQFF
TRBD2	TRBJ2-7	TRBV28	-	TGTGCCAGCAGCAACCCGGGGGGGCCGACCTACGAGCAGTACTTC	CASSNPGGPTYEQYF
-	TRBJ1-2	TRBV30	few	TGTGCCTGGAGTGTGGGAGGGAGCGCCCATGGCTACACCTTC	CAWSVGGSAHGYTF
TRBD2	TRBJ2-7	TRBV19	-	TGTGCCAGTAGTATAGCGACGGGACTAGCGGGAGCCTACGAGCAGTACTTC	CASSIATGLAGAYEQYF
TRBD1	TRBJ1-1	TRBV4-3	-	TGCGCCAGCAGCCAAGTCGGGACAGGCGGGTCAGCTTTCTTT	CASSQVGTGGSAFF
TRBD1	TRBJ1-1	TRBV7-8	-	TGTGCCAGCAGCTTAGAGGGACAGGGGGCCTTGTTCAGCACTGAAGCTTTCTTT	CASSLEGQGALFSTEAFF
-	TRBJ1-3	TRBV2	once	TGTGCCAGCACCGAAGATGGAAACACCATATATTTT	CASTEDGNTIYF
TRBD1	TRBJ2-6	TRBV27	-	TGTGCCAGCCACCCCACTTGGACAGGGGTCTTTCTGGGGGCCAACGTCCTGACTTTC	CASHPTWTGVFLGANVLTF
-	TRBJ2-1	TRBV5-1	few	TGCGCCAGCAGCCCAAATTTGTCGGATGAGCAGTTCTTC	CASSPNLSDEQFF
-	TRBJ1-2	TRBV28	few	TGTGCCAGCGGGTATAATGGGGGCTACACCTTC	CASGYNGGYTF
TRBD1	TRBJ2-7	TRBV5-1	-	TGCGCCAGCAGCTTAGACAGGGGGTCCTACGAGCAGTACTTC	CASSLDRGSYEQYF
-	TRBJ1-3	TRBV7-2	-	TGTGCCAGCAGCATAAGAGGGGGTCGGAGCTCTGGAAACACCATATATTTT	CASSIRGGRSSGNTIYF
TRBD2	TRBJ2-1	TRBV9	many	TGTGCCAGCAGCGTAGGGTTAGCGGGAGTCTACAATGAGCAGTTCTTC	CASSVGLAGVYNEQFF